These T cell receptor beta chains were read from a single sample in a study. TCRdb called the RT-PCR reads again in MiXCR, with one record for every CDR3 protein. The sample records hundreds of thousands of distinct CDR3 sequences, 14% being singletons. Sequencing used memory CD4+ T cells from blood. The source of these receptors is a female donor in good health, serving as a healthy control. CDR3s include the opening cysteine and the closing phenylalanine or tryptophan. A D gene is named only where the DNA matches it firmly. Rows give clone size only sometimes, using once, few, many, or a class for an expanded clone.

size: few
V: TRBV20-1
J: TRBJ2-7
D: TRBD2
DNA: TGCAGTGCTGAATCCGGGACTAGCGGGTCCTACGAGCAGTACTTC
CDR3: CSAESGTSGSYEQYF

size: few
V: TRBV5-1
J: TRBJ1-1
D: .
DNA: TGCGCCAGCTTGGTAGGGAAGGACAGTACTGAAGCTTTCTTT
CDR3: CASLVGKDSTEAFF

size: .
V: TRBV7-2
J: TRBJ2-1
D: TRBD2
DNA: TGTGCCAGCAGCGAGGGACTAGCGGGAGTCCCTGAGCAGTTCTTC
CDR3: CASSEGLAGVPEQFF

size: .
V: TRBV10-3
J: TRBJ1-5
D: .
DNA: TGTGCCGGAGGGGGGGGAATACTCGGTCAGCCCCAGCATTTT
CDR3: CAGGGGILGQPQHF

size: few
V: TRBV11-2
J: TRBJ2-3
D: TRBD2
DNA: TGTGCCAGCAGCTTAGGTGGGCTAGCGGTCACAGATACGCAGTATTTT
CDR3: CASSLGGLAVTDTQYF

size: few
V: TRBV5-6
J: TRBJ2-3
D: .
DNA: TGTGCCAGCTCAGAGACGGCCCTTAGGGCAGATACGCAGTATTTT
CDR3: CASSETALRADTQYF

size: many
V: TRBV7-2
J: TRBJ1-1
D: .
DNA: TGTGCCAGCAGCGTCGCGACAGAGAACACTGAAGCTTTCTTT
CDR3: CASSVATENTEAFF

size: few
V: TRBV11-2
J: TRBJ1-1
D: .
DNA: TGTGCCAGCAGCTCCCGTTTGGACAGACTTGAAGCTTTCTTT
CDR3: CASSSRLDRLEAFF

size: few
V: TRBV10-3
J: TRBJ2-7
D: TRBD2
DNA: TGTGCCATCAGTGAGCCACGACCCGGGGGGCGTTGGGGTAGCGGGGTCGACTACGAGCAGTACTTC
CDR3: CAISEPRPGGRWGSGVDYEQYF

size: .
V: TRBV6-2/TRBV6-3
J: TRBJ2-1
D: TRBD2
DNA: TGTGCCAGCTTGGAACTAGCGGGAGAACGTCCCCACAATGAGCAGTTCTTC
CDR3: CASLELAGERPHNEQFF

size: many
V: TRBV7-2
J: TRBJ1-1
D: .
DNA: TGTGCCAGCAGCTTAGCGCGGCGGGGAAACACTGAAGCTTTCTTT
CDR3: CASSLARRGNTEAFF

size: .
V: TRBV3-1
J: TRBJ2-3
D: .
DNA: TGTGCCAGCAGCCCCAAATCCAGGGAGAGGGCTCTGCCCCGGTATTTT
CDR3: CASSPKSRERALPRYF

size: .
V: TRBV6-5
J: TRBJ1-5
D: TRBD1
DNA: TGTGCCAGCAGACCGGACAGGACTCCGGATCAGCCCCAGCATTTT
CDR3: CASRPDRTPDQPQHF

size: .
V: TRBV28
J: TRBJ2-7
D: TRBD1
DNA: TGTGCCGGCGACAGGGCCAACGAGCAGTACTTC
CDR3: CAGDRANEQYF

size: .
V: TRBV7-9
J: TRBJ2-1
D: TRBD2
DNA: TGTGCCAGCAGCCAGCTAGCGGAGACATACAATGAGCAGTTCTTC
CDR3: CASSQLAETYNEQFF

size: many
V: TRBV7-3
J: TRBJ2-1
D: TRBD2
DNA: TGTGCCAGCACCAACCCTAGCGGTAGCTCCTACAATGAGCAGTTCTTC
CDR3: CASTNPSGSSYNEQFF

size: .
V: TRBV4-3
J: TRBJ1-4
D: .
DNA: TGCGCCAGCAGCCCTAACAGGGTAATGAATGAAAAACTGTTTTTT
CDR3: CASSPNRVMNEKLFF

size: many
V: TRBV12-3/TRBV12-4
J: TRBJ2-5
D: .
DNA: TGTGCCAGCAGTTTAAGAAGTGAGGAGACCCAGTACTTC
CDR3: CASSLRSEETQYF

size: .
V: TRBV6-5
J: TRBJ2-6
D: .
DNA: TGTGCCAGCAGTTACCGGGAAGCTGGGGCCAACGTCCTGACTTTC
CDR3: CASSYREAGANVLTF

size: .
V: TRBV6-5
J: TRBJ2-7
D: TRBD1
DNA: TGTGCCAGCTCACCAGAAGGACAGGGTTACGAGCAGTACTTC
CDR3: CASSPEGQGYEQYF

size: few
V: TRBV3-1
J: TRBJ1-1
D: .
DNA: TGTGCCAGCGCCCCCCTCCACGTGAACACTGAAGCTTTCTTT
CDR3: CASAPLHVNTEAFF

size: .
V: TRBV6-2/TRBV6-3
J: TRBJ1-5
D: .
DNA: TGTGCCAGCAGTTACTTCGGACGAGGGAAGAGACTTAATCAGCCCCAGCATTTT
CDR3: CASSYFGRGKRLNQPQHF

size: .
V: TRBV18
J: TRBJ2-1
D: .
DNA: TGTGCCAGCTCACCACTAGCGGCCGCGGAGCAGTTCTTC
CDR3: CASSPLAAAEQFF

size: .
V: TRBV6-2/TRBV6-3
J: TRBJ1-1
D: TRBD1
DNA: TGTGCCAGCAGTTGGGACAGGAGGTCTGAAGCTTTCTTT
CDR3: CASSWDRRSEAFF

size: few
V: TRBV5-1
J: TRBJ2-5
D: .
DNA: TGCGCCAGCAGCTCCGGGCAGGGCGGGATCGCCACCCAGTACTTC
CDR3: CASSSGQGGIATQYF

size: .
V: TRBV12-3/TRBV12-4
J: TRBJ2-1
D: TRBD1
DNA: TGTGCCAGCAGTTACAGGGGGTCCTACAATGAGCAGTTCTTC
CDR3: CASSYRGSYNEQFF

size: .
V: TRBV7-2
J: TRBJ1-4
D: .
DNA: TGTGCCAGCAGCTTAAGTACCGGGATTGAAAAACTGTTTTTT
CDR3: CASSLSTGIEKLFF

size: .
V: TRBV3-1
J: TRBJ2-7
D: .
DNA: TGTGCCAGCATGGCCTCCATTTCGAAGGAGCAGTACTTC
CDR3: CASMASISKEQYF

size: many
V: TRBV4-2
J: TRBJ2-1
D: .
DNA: TGTGCCAGCAGCCAAGATCAGGTAGGGCGCGAGCAGTTCTTC
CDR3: CASSQDQVGREQFF

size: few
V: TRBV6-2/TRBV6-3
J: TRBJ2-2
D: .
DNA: TGTGCCCGACTCGGGAGGGGGCGCGGGGAGCTGTTTTTT
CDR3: CARLGRGRGELFF

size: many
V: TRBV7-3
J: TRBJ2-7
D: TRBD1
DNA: TGTGCCAGCAGCGGGCGTGGACAGGGAGGCGACGAGCAGTACTTC
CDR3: CASSGRGQGGDEQYF

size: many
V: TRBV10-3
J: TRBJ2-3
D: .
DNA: TGTGCCATCAGGGCGGAAGTGGATACGCAGTATTTT
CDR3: CAIRAEVDTQYF

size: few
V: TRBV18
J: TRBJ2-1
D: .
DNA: TGTGCCAGCTCACCATCGGGGCAGCCGTACAATGAGCAGTTCTTC
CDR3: CASSPSGQPYNEQFF

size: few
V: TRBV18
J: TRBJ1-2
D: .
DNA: TGTGCCAGCTCACCCCCATCGCAGGAGGTCTACACCTTC
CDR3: CASSPPSQEVYTF

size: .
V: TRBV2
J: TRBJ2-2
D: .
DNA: TGTGCCAGCACCCGGGGGTCCATCACCGGGGAGCTGTTTTTT
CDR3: CASTRGSITGELFF

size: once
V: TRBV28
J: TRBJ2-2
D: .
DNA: TGTGCCAGCAGTTCAAACCCCCGGGGGCTGTTTTTT
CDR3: CASSSNPRGLFF

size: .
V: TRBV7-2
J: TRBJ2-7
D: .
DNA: TGTGCCAGCAGAAATCCGACGGACCTCTCCTACGAGCAGTACTTC
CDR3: CASRNPTDLSYEQYF

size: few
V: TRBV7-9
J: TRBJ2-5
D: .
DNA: TGTGCCAGCAGCCCAGGAGCAGGGTCGACGGTAAAGACCCAGTACTTC
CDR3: CASSPGAGSTVKTQYF

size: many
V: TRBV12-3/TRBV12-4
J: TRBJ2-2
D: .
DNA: TGTGCCAGCAGTTTAGGGGTAGCGACCGGGGAGCTGTTTTTT
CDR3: CASSLGVATGELFF

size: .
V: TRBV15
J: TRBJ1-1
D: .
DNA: TGTGCCACCAGCAGAGACCGGACAGTGAACACTGAAGCTTTCTTT
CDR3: CATSRDRTVNTEAFF

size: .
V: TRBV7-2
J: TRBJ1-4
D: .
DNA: TGTGCCAGCACCGGGGGAGCAACTAATGAAAAACTGTTTTTT
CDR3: CASTGGATNEKLFF

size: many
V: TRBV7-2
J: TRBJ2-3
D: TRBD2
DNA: TGTGCCAGCAGCCAGGGACTAGCGGTCGACACAGATACGCAGTATTTT
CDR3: CASSQGLAVDTDTQYF

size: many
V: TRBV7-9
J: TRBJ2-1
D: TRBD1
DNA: TGTGCCAGCAGTATACATTCCGGGACAGGAGTTGGTCGCCGGAATGAGCAGTTCTTC
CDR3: CASSIHSGTGVGRRNEQFF

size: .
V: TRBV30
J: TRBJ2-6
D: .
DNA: TGTGCCTGGAGGCGCGGGCGAACAAGCTCTGGGGCCAACGTCCTGACTTTC
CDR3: CAWRRGRTSSGANVLTF

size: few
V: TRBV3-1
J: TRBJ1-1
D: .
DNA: TGTGCCAGCAGCCCTCGAGTCGTGGCGACTGAAGCTTTCTTT
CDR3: CASSPRVVATEAFF

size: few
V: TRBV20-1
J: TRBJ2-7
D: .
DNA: TGCAGTGCTAGAGGAAACCCGACTAATAACTACGAGCAGTACTTC
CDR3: CSARGNPTNNYEQYF

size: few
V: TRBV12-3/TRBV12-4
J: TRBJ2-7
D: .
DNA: TGTGCCAGCAGTATAATGATCAGGGTGTCCGAGCAGTACTTC
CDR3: CASSIMIRVSEQYF

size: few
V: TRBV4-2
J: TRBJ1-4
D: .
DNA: TGTGCCAGCAGCATTGAGGGTAGGGGAGAGAATGAAAAACTGTTTTTT
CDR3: CASSIEGRGENEKLFF

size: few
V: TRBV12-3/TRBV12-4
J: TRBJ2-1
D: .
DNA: TGTGCCAGCAGTTTAAGGGGTGCTGGGGGCAATGAGCAGTTCTTC
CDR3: CASSLRGAGGNEQFF

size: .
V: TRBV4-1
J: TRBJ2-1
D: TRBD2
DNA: TGCGCCAGCAGCCACCTTGGAGTCGGACTAGCCTCCTACAATGAGCAGTTCTTC
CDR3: CASSHLGVGLASYNEQFF

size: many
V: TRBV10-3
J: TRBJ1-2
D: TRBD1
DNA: TGTGCCATCAGCCCTGACAGGGAGGGAGTGCGTGGCTACACCTTC
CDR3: CAISPDREGVRGYTF

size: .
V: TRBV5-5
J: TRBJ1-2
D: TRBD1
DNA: TGTGCCAGCAGCTTGTCTGGACAGGGGAGAGGTGGCTACACCTTC
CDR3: CASSLSGQGRGGYTF

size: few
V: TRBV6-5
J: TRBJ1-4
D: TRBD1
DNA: TGTGCCAGCAGTTACTCTCCGACAGGGCCCGCAACTAATGAAAAACTGTTTTTT
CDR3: CASSYSPTGPATNEKLFF